Presented here are 10 T cell receptor beta chains from one specimen sequenced in a study of T cells in Graves' hyperthyroidism and ophthalmopathy. RNA transcripts yielded amplified TCR beta CDR3 regions. With the HTBI primer set, the TCR CDR3 went through a first round of RT-PCR. One entry per CDR3 protein results from TCRdb running MiXCR on the multiplex PCR reads. The sample has 190,000 or so distinct CDR3 sequences, 15% to 20% seen once. Sequenced sample: blood. These receptors came from a man between 40 and 49 years old with Graves' hyperthyroidism.

Many counts were recorded for this clonotype. This rearrangement joins TRBV12-3 or TRBV12-4 to TRBJ2-1, with a possible D match to TRBD1 (5 bases). The CDR3 totals 16 residues. V was clipped by 6 bases and J by 1 base, with 16 bases between them. Here the CDR3 DNA reads TGTGCCAGCAGACCAAGGGGTCCAGGGTCCTACAATGAGCAGTTCTTC. This encodes CASRPRGPGSYNEQFF.

This chain joins TRBV3-1 and TRBJ2-7, with TRBD1 matching 7 bases. The V gene end was trimmed by 2 bases and the J gene end by 7 bases; junction bases not matched to a gene: 11. The germline gives CDR1 LGHDT, CDR2 YNNKEL (reference sequence). The length of the CDR3 is 15 residues. The CDR3 DNA reads TGTGCCAGCAGCCAAAATCATAACAGGGGCAAGGAGCAGTACTTC. Residues: CASSQNHNRGKEQYF.

This clonotype was seen ten or more times. CDR3 residues: CASSLAVGEQYF. The CDR3 bases are TGTGCCAGCAGCTTGGCCGTTGGGGAGCAGTACTTC. The chain couples TRBV5-8 to TRBJ2-7; D unresolved. CDR1 and CDR2 from the germline V gene are SGHTS and YDEGEE. Trimming stripped 0 bases from V and 7 bases from J, with 8 bases between. The CDR3 has 12 amino acids.

This clonotype was detected many times. The chain links TRBV7-2 to TRBJ1-2, with D possibly being TRBD1 (5 bases). Deletions cut 5 bases from V and 2 bases from J, with 15 bases between. The V gene's germline CDR1 is SGHTA and CDR2 FQGNSA. The CDR3 is 15 amino acids. As DNA, the CDR3 is TGTGCCAGCAGCCCCCTGGGGACGGCAAACTATGGCTACACCTTC. Protein: CASSPLGTANYGYTF. The variable domain in full, completed from reference TRBV7-2 and TRBJ1-2, reads GAGVSQSPSNKVTEKGKDVELRCDPISGHTALYWYRQSLGQGLEFLIYFQGNSAPDKSGLPSDRFSAERTGGSVSTLTIQRTQQEDSAVYLCASSPLGTANYGYTFGSGTRLTVV.

The gene calls are TRBV11-2 and TRBJ2-3; TRBD2 is a possible D gene (7 bases). V dropped 6 bases and J dropped 4 bases, with 20 bases sitting between them. Germline V gene sequence: CDR1 SGHAT, CDR2 FQNNGV. This CDR3 comprises 16 residues. Written as DNA, the CDR3 is TGTGCCAGCAGAAAAACGGGGGGCGAATTCCCAGATACGCAGTATTTT. This translates into CASRKTGGEFPDTQYF.

In its sample, this clonotype was seen many times. The chain recombines TRBV28 with TRBJ2-1; 11 nucleotides agree with TRBD2. The trim removed 6 bases at V and 8 bases at J, leaving 12 bases unmatched. Germline V gene lookup returns CDR1 MDHEN and CDR2 SYDVKM. The CDR3 totals 16 residues. CDR3 loop: CASSILAGGPRYEQFF. In DNA form, the CDR3 reads TGTGCCAGCAGCATTCTAGCGGGGGGCCCACGGTATGAGCAGTTCTTC.

This clonotype was observed many times. V and J are TRBV7-9 and TRBJ2-1; 10 nucleotides match TRBD1. CDR1 SEHNR and CDR2 FQNEAQ come from the germline V gene (reference sequence). With V trimmed by 5 bases and J by 4 bases, 5 bases remained unmatched. The CDR3 covers 15 residues. In DNA form, the CDR3 reads TGTGCCAGCAGCGTCCCGGACAGGGGGTACAATGAGCAGTTCTTC. Amino acid sequence: CASSVPDRGYNEQFF.

This clonotype showed up many times. V is TRBV9 and J is TRBJ1-2; 7 nucleotides line up with TRBD1. This CDR3 contains 15 residues. With V trimmed by 3 bases and J by 2 bases, 7 bases remained unmatched. Germline-derived CDR1 and CDR2 are SGDLS and YYNGEE. CDR3 nucleotides: TGTGCCAGCAGCGACCCCTGGACAGGCAACTATGGCTACACCTTC. It encodes CASSDPWTGNYGYTF.

Many counts were recorded for this clonotype. This chain uses TRBV20-1 with TRBJ2-7; the match to TRBD1 covers 11 bases. Per germline, CDR1 DFQATT and CDR2 SNEGSKA (reference sequence). The CDR3 loop spans 14 amino acids. V trimming: 6 bases; J trimming: 3 bases; junction bases outside the gene matches: 7. This CDR3 reads CSADRGLYLYEQYF. The CDR3, as DNA: TGCAGTGCGGACAGGGGGCTCTACCTCTACGAGCAGTACTTC.

The chain uses TRBV12-3 or TRBV12-4 and TRBJ1-1; D remains unclear. The CDR3 has 14 residues. Between the trimmed V and J ends, which lost 6 bases and 4 bases, there was a span of 15 bases. This CDR3 is CASRPSSGSTEAFF. CDR3 DNA: TGTGCCAGCAGACCCTCTTCGGGTTCCACTGAAGCTTTCTTT.